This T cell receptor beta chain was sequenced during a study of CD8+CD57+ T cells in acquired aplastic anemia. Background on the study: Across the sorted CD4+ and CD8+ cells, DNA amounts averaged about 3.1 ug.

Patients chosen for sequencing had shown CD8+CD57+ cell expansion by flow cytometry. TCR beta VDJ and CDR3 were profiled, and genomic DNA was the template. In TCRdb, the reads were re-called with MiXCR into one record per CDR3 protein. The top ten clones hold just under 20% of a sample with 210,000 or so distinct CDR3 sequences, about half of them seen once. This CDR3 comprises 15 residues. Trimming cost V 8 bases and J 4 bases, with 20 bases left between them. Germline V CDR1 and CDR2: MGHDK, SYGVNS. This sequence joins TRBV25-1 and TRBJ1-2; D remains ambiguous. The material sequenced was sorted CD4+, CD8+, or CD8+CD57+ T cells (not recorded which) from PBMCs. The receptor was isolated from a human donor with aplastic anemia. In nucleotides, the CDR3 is TGTGCCAGCCACCCGGACGGACTAAGACTCTATGGCTACACCTTC. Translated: CASHPDGLRLYGYTF.